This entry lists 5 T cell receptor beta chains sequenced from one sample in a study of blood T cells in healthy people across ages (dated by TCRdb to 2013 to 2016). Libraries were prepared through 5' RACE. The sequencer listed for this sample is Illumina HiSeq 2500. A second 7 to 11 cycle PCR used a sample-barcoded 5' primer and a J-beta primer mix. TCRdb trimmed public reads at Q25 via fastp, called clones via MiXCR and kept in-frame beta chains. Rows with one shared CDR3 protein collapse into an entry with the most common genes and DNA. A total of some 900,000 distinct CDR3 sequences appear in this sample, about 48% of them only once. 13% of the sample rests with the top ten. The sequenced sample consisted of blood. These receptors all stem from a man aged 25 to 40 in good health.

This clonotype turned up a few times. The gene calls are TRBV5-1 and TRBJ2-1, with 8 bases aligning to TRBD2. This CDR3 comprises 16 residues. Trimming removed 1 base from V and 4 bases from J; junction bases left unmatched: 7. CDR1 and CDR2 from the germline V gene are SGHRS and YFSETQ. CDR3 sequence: CASSLSAGGSYNEQFF. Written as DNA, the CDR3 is TGCGCCAGCAGCTTGTCGGCGGGGGGCTCTTACAATGAGCAGTTCTTC.

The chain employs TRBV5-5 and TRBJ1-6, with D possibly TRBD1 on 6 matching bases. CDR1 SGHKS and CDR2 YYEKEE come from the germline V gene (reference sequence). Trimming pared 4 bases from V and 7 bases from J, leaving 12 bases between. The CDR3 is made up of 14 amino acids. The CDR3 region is CASSVDSANSPLHF. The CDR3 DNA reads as TGTGCCAGCAGCGTGGACAGCGCCAATTCACCCCTCCACTTT.

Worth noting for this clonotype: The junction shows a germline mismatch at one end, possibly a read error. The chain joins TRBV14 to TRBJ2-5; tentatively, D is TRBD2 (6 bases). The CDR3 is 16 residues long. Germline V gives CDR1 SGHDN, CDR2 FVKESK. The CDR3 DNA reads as TGTGTCAGCAGCCACCCCAGGGACTCTACTCAAGAGACCCAGTACTTC. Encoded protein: CVSSHPRDSTQETQYF.

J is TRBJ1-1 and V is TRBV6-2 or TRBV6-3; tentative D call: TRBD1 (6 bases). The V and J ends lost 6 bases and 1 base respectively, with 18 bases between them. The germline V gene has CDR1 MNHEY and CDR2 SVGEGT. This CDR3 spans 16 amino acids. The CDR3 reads CASSWSRQDANTEAFF. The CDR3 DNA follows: TGTGCCAGCAGCTGGTCTAGACAGGACGCGAACACTGAAGCTTTCTTT.

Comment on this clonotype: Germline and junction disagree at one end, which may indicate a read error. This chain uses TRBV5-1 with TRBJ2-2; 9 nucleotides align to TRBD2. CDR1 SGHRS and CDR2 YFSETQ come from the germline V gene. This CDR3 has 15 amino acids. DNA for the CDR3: TGTGCCAACAGCTTTAATCTAGCGGGGACCGGGGAGCTGTTTTTT. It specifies CANSFNLAGTGELFF.